The 3 T cell receptor beta chains given below trace back to one sample, sequenced in a study of shared clonotypes between healthy human individuals. Only in-frame clones appear in the TCRdb table, and some are missing; sequencing was by immunoSEQ multiplex PCR. This table holds roughly 1,000,000 clones, around 78% found once. Sequencing was carried out using memory CD4+ T cells from PBMCs. Described subset: CD45RA-negative fraction. The receptors were sampled from a man between 18 and 29 years old in good health. Some clones in this sample may be carry-over from other donors' samples.

The chain links TRBV7-9 to TRBJ1-2; TRBD1 aligns across 7 bases. The CDR3 totals 14 residues. Trimming cost V 5 bases and J 3 bases; bases outside gene matches: 6. Germline V CDR1 and CDR2: SEHNR, FQNEAQ (reference sequence). CDR3 DNA: TGTGCCAGCAGCCTCACAGGGGTGGACTATGGCTACACCTTC. Its translation: CASSLTGVDYGYTF. Full variable domain (outside the CDR3, taken from reference TRBV7-9 and TRBJ1-2): DTGVSQNPRHKITKRGQNVTFRCDPISEHNRLYWYRQTLGQGPEFLTYFQNEAQLEKSRLLSDRFSAERPKGSFSTLEIQRTEQGDSAMYLCASSLTGVDYGYTFGSGTRLTVV.

Written as DNA, the CDR3 is TGTGCCTTATGGACCGGGACAGCAATTGAAGCTTTCTTT. It is translated as CALWTGTAIEAFF. The rearrangement joins TRBV30 to TRBJ1-1, with 7 bases fitting TRBD1. Germline V gene sequence: CDR1 GTSNPN, CDR2 SVGIG (reference sequence). CDR3 length equals 13 residues. V lost 7 bases, J lost 7 bases, and 12 bases stayed unmatched.

The chain employs TRBV6-5 and TRBJ2-5; D ambiguous. The J call may be mistaken, given a closer DNA end match to TRBJ2-7. The CDR3 sequence is 15 residues long. The germline V gene has CDR1 MNHEY and CDR2 SVGAGI. CDR3 protein: CASSYSADASYEQYF. For the CDR3, the DNA is TGTGCCAGCAGTTACTCGGCAGATGCCTCCTACGAGCAGTACTTC.